Shown below are 17 T cell receptor beta chains from a single sample sequenced in a study of OX40 agonist ivuxolimab in advanced cancers. The protocol used for the library was the immunoSEQ multiplex PCR assay. As stored in TCRdb, this immuneACCESS dataset retains in-frame rearrangements with V and J assigned. A fraction of the clones does not appear; measured against another copy, unresolved V genes explain less than half of the discrepancy, and the remainder lacks a known reason. The sample includes approximately 12,000 clones, with roughly two thirds observed a single time. Approximately 10% of the sample lies in the top ten. The sequenced sample was CD4+ or CD8+ T cells sorted from blood, obtained in a trial of the OX40 agonist ivuxolimab. The receptors originated from an adult with an advanced solid tumor such as melanoma, head and neck, liver or kidney cancer.

The chain is built from TRBV18 and TRBJ1-3; 12 positions match TRBD1. Germline CDR1 KGHSH, CDR2 LQKENI. With 4 bases clipped from V and 7 bases from J, the junction kept 5 bases outside the gene matches. The CDR3 totals 15 residues. DNA of the CDR3: TGTGCCAGCTCACGCGGGACAGGGGGCACGAACACCATATATTTT. This encodes CASSRGTGGTNTIYF. The full variable domain, rest sourced from reference TRBV18 and TRBJ1-3, is NAGVMQNPRHLVRRRGQEARLRCSPMKGHSHVYWYRQLPEEGLKFMVYLQKENIIDESGMPKERFSAEFPKEGPSILRIQQVVRGDSAAYFCASSRGTGGTNTIYFGEGSWLTVV.

The chain employs TRBV5-6 and TRBJ2-7, with 8 bases that match TRBD2. The CDR3 spans 15 residues. From germline, CDR1 is SGHDT and CDR2 YYEEEE. V lost 4 bases and J lost 1; bases outside the gene matches: 7. The CDR3 DNA sequence: TGTGCCAGCAGCCCCGGACTAGCAGATTCCTACGAGCAGTACTTC. Translating gives CASSPGLADSYEQYF.

The V and J genes are TRBV28 and TRBJ2-1; D possibly matches TRBD1 or TRBD2 (5 bases each). This CDR3 is 15 amino acids long. Trimming pared 1 base from V and 7 bases from J, leaving 14 bases between. CDR1 and CDR2 (germline): MDHEN, SYDVKM. CDR3 in amino acids: CASSLSGLGVNEQFF. The DNA of the CDR3 is TGTGCCAGCAGTTTATCGGGGCTTGGGGTAAATGAGCAGTTCTTC. Together with reference TRBV28 and TRBJ2-1, the CDR3 gives the full variable domain: DVKVTQSSRYLVKRTGEKVFLECVQDMDHENMFWYRQDPGLGLRLIYFSYDVKMKEKGDIPEGYSVSREKKERFSLILESASTNQTSMYLCASSLSGLGVNEQFFGPGTRLTVL.

This chain connects TRBV6-6 to TRBJ2-5; no definite D call. In germline, CDR1 is MNHNY, CDR2 SVGAGI (reference sequence). V shed 6 bases and J shed 3 bases, with 11 bases lying between them. The CDR3 is made up of 13 amino acids. CDR3 coding DNA: TGTGCCAGCAGCCTTCTGGCCGAAGAGACCCAGTACTTC. Protein product: CASSLLAEETQYF.

The chain recombines TRBV4-1 with TRBJ1-5; D not certain. The V gene's germline CDR1 is MGHRA and CDR2 YSYEKL. V lost 0 bases, J lost 2 bases, and 11 bases lay in between. CDR3 length: 16 residues. Here the CDR3 reads CASSQDGRRGNQPQHF. The DNA of the CDR3 is TGCGCCAGCAGCCAAGATGGACGGAGGGGCAATCAGCCCCAGCATTTT.

The count of this clone is one. The chain links TRBV7-9 to TRBJ1-1; D possibly corresponds to TRBD1 (5 bases). V was pared by 4 bases and J by 3 bases, with 12 bases between. Germline CDR1 and CDR2: SEHNR and FQNEAQ (reference sequence). The CDR3 is made up of 14 amino acids. The CDR3 nucleotides read TGTGCCAGCAGCTCAACGACAGTGTACACTGAAGCTTTCTTT. As protein: CASSSTTVYTEAFF.

The sample holds a few counts of this clone. The chain employs TRBV6-4 and TRBJ2-1; no reliable D call. Germline values: CDR1 MRHNA, CDR2 SNTAGT. The CDR3 has 14 residues. Trimming removed 5 bases from V and 9 bases from J, with 17 bases in between. The CDR3 bases are TGTGCCAGCAGTACCCCGGACCTTTCCTCTGAGCAGTTCTTC. This gives the protein CASSTPDLSSEQFF.

This clone was found once. The CDR3 sequence is CATSDRANYGYTF. CDR3 sequence (DNA): TGTGCCACTTCTGACAGAGCTAACTATGGCTACACCTTC. The rearrangement uses TRBV27 and TRBJ1-2, with D tentatively TRBD1 (5 bases). Germline-derived CDR1 and CDR2 are MNHEY and SMNVEV (reference sequence). CDR3 length equals 13 residues. Trimming removed 10 bases from V and 0 bases from J, with 12 bases in between.

This chain uses TRBV7-9 with TRBJ2-2; D remains ambiguous. Between the trimmed V and J ends, which lost 3 bases and 5 bases, there was a span of 7 bases. The germline gives CDR1 SEHNR, CDR2 FQNEAQ (reference sequence). This CDR3 has 13 residues. The CDR3 region is CASSFGPTGELFF. The DNA for the CDR3 is TGTGCCAGCAGCTTTGGCCCTACCGGGGAGCTGTTTTTT.

By its share, this clone is medium-sized. The chain joins TRBV4-2 to TRBJ1-2; 7 bases fit TRBD1. Germline CDR1 and CDR2: LGHNA and YNFKEQ. After removal of 0 bases from V and 0 bases from J, the junction contained 4 bases not matched to a gene. This CDR3 is built from 16 residues. CDR3 protein: CASSQDLGTANYGYTF. As DNA, the CDR3 is TGTGCCAGCAGCCAAGATCTAGGGACAGCTAACTATGGCTACACCTTC.

This chain connects TRBV5-6 to TRBJ2-7; unclear D gene. Trimming took 3 bases from V and 0 from J, leaving 10 bases between them. Germline V lookup: CDR1 SGHDT, CDR2 YYEEEE. This CDR3 has 14 residues. CDR3 residues: CASSYRADSYEQYF. DNA of the CDR3: TGTGCCAGCAGCTATAGGGCGGACTCCTACGAGCAGTACTTC.

The V call is TRBV5-8, the J call TRBJ2-6, with D tentatively TRBD1 (7 bases). This CDR3 contains 17 residues. V shed 7 bases and J shed 6 bases, with 23 bases lying between them. Per germline, CDR1 SGHTS and CDR2 YDEGEE. CDR3 nucleotide sequence: TGTGCCAGCGACTCGGAGGGACAGCTCAGTGAGGCCAACGTCCTGACTTTC. This gives the protein CASDSEGQLSEANVLTF.

V is TRBV6-5 and J is TRBJ2-7; 9 positions agree with TRBD1. This CDR3 is 14 amino acids long. Per the germline V gene, CDR1 is MNHEY and CDR2 is SVGAGI. J was trimmed by 3 bases and V by 6 bases; bases with no gene match: 6. The CDR3 coding sequence is TGTGCCAGCAGGGAGACAGGGGGACACTACGAGCAGTACTTC. Its protein is CASRETGGHYEQYF.

The chain joins TRBV6-6 to TRBJ2-1; D is uncertain. Germline V gene lookup returns CDR1 MNHNY and CDR2 SVGAGI (reference sequence). The CDR3 covers 15 residues. The V end was cut by 6 bases, the J end by 0 bases, with 12 bases between. The CDR3 spells CASRPGPRSYNEQFF. The CDR3 DNA is TGTGCCAGCAGACCCGGGCCACGCTCCTACAATGAGCAGTTCTTC.

The chain carries TRBV6-5 and TRBJ2-3; 9 positions match TRBD2. The CDR3 is 16 amino acids. Germline V lookup: CDR1 MNHEY, CDR2 SVGAGI. V lost 2 bases to trimming and J lost 3 bases; unmatched junction nucleotides: 6. CDR3 bases: TGTGCCAGCAGTTACCATAGCGGGAGTGGAACAGATACGCAGTATTTT. It yields the protein CASSYHSGSGTDTQYF.

This sequence joins TRBV27 and TRBJ2-7; D may be TRBD1 (5 bases). The germline V and J ends were trimmed by 5 bases and 5 bases, with 22 bases remaining between them. This CDR3 comprises 16 residues. The V gene's germline CDR1 is MNHEY and CDR2 SMNVEV (reference sequence). CDR3 sequence: CASSPHRRGTTNEQYF. CDR3 nucleotides: TGTGCCAGCAGTCCCCACCGAAGGGGTACAACAAACGAGCAGTACTTC.

The chain has TRBV27 and TRBJ1-3, with D uncertain. V was pared by 5 bases and J by 3 bases, with 17 bases between. The germline V gene has CDR1 MNHEY and CDR2 SMNVEV (reference sequence). This CDR3 is 16 amino acids long. This chain's CDR3 is CASSPSVGMGGNTIYF. The CDR3 region has the DNA TGTGCCAGCAGTCCCTCCGTGGGTATGGGTGGAAACACCATATATTTT.